The 21 T cell receptor beta chains below come from one sample, sequenced in a study of OX40 agonist ivuxolimab in advanced cancers. The library was obtained by the immunoSEQ multiplex PCR assay. TCRdb stores this immuneACCESS table with in-frame sequences only. Part of the clones is absent; in the studies checked, under half of the shortfall reflects unresolved V genes, and no reason is known for the rest. In this sample the table shows tens of thousands of clones, around 90% of which occur a single time. Clones ranked in the top ten supply about 45% of the sample. Here the sequenced sample was CD4+ or CD8+ T cells sorted from blood, taken in a trial of the OX40 agonist ivuxolimab. The receptor set was obtained from an adult with an advanced solid tumor such as melanoma, head and neck, liver or kidney cancer.

The chain links TRBV19 to TRBJ2-7; 8 bases are a match to TRBD2. Trimming removed 6 bases from V and 6 bases from J; junction bases left unmatched: 10. CDR3 length: 14 amino acids. Germline-derived CDR1 and CDR2 are LNHDA and SQIVND (reference sequence). The CDR3 DNA reads as TGTGCCAGTAGCAACAAACCGGGACTAGGCGAGCAGTACTTC. This translates into CASSNKPGLGEQYF.

The gene calls are TRBV19 and TRBJ2-7; TRBD2 matches at 8 bases. Unmatched junction bases numbered 7, after V lost 6 bases and J lost 3 bases. Germline V gives CDR1 LNHDA, CDR2 SQIVND (reference sequence). This CDR3 comprises 14 residues. CDR3 sequence reads: CASSASGLGYEQYF. Written as DNA, the CDR3 is TGTGCCAGTAGCGCTAGCGGGCTTGGCTACGAGCAGTACTTC.

The chain couples TRBV16 to TRBJ2-2; D is ambiguous. The CDR3 runs 13 residues. With 4 bases removed from V and 1 base from J, the gap between germline ends came to 4 bases. Germline CDR1 and CDR2: KGHSY and FQNENV. The CDR3 region is CASSRQNTGELFF. In DNA, the CDR3 is TGTGCCAGCAGCCGCCAGAACACCGGGGAGCTGTTTTTT.

In this sample, this clone is medium-sized (0.01 to 0.1%). This chain links TRBV29-1 with TRBJ1-2, with TRBD1 as a possible D gene (5 bases). The CDR3 is made up of 13 amino acids. CDR1 and CDR2 (germline): SQVTM, ANQGSEA. Trimming shortened V by 0 bases and J by 8 bases, and 13 bases separated the two germline ends. The DNA of the CDR3 is TGCAGCGTTGAAGATTCAGGGCGGCAAGGCTACACCTTC. Its translation is CSVEDSGRQGYTF.

The rearrangement uses TRBV28 and TRBJ2-1; D perhaps matches TRBD2 (7 bases). The germline CDR1 and CDR2 sequences are MDHEN and SYDVKM. Trimming took off 6 bases at V and 5 bases at J, with 20 bases between the two ends. This CDR3 comprises 16 residues. CDR3 nucleotides: TGTGCCAGCAGGACCTCTTGGGCGGGGGCGAACAATGAGCAGTTCTTC. Amino acids: CASRTSWAGANNEQFF.

V usage is TRBV7-6 and J usage is TRBJ1-5; no clear D. Trimming removed 5 bases at V and 9 bases at J, with 14 bases between. The germline V gene has CDR1 SGHVS and CDR2 FNYEAQ. This CDR3 comprises 13 residues. The chain's CDR3 is CASSLEVGRPQHF. The CDR3 DNA is TGTGCCAGCAGCCTGGAGGTAGGGAGGCCCCAGCATTTT.

The chain combines TRBV28 with TRBJ2-3, with D possibly being TRBD1 (6 bases). Germline assignment: CDR1 MDHEN and CDR2 SYDVKM. This CDR3 comprises 17 residues. Trimming removed 3 bases at V and 3 bases at J, with 19 bases between. CDR3 residues: CASSLAFSWTATDTQYF. The DNA for the CDR3 is TGTGCCAGCAGTTTGGCCTTTTCCTGGACAGCAACAGATACGCAGTATTTT. Combining the CDR3 with reference TRBV28 and TRBJ2-3 gives the whole variable domain DVKVTQSSRYLVKRTGEKVFLECVQDMDHENMFWYRQDPGLGLRLIYFSYDVKMKEKGDIPEGYSVSREKKERFSLILESASTNQTSMYLCASSLAFSWTATDTQYFGPGTRLTVL.

The rearrangement links TRBV7-6 to TRBJ1-1; D not resolved. This CDR3 comprises 14 residues. Germline CDR1 is SGHVS and CDR2 is FNYEAQ. The V and J ends lost 4 bases and 0 bases respectively, with 9 bases between them. The CDR3 DNA follows: TGTGCCAGCAGCTCTGGTCAAATGAACACTGAAGCTTTCTTT. Its protein product is CASSSGQMNTEAFF.

The rearrangement links TRBV5-1 to TRBJ2-1; D is uncertain. There are 14 residues in the CDR3. Germline CDR1 SGHRS, CDR2 YFSETQ. Trimming cost V 3 bases and J 0 bases, with 7 bases left between them. The CDR3 DNA reads as TGCGCCAGCAGCTATAGGAGCTCCTACAATGAGCAGTTCTTC. This codes for CASSYRSSYNEQFF.

The J gene is TRBJ2-1, the V gene TRBV7-6; 9 nucleotides line up with TRBD2. V gave up 1 base and J gave up 9 bases; unmatched junction bases: 4. The CDR3 runs 14 residues. The germline V gene has CDR1 SGHVS and CDR2 FNYEAQ. The DNA of the CDR3 is TGTGCCAGCAGCTTAGAGGCGGGAGGGGGTGAGCAGTTCTTC. It codes for CASSLEAGGGEQFF.

V and J are TRBV10-3 and TRBJ2-7; possible D gene TRBD2, 5 bases. CDR1 and CDR2 (germline): ENHRY, SYGVKD. This CDR3 spans 14 amino acids. V shed 6 bases and J shed 6 bases, with 18 bases lying between them. The CDR3, as DNA: TGTGCCATCAGAGCTCAAGACGGTGGAGGCGAGCAGTACTTC. Its protein is CAIRAQDGGGEQYF.

The chain recombines TRBV18 with TRBJ2-1, with D perhaps being TRBD1 or TRBD2 (6 bases each). Germline CDR1 reads KGHSH; CDR2 reads LQKENI. The CDR3 contains 15 residues. V was cut by 3 bases and J by 8 bases, with 17 bases left in between. In DNA, the CDR3 is TGTGCCAGCTCACCCCCCGGACCGAGGGGGGATGAGCAGTTCTTC. Protein sequence: CASSPPGPRGDEQFF.

The rearrangement joins TRBV14 to TRBJ2-1; maybe TRBD1 (5 bases). The germline V gene has CDR1 SGHDN and CDR2 FVKESK. Trimming left V 5 bases short and J 9 bases short, with 14 bases between. There are 13 residues in the CDR3. CDR3: CASSSQGAVEQFF. Here the CDR3 DNA reads TGTGCCAGCAGCTCTCAAGGGGCCGTTGAGCAGTTCTTC.

This rearrangement joins TRBV4-3 to TRBJ1-4; D is possibly TRBD1 (6 bases). There are 14 residues in the CDR3. The germline gives CDR1 LGHNA, CDR2 YSLEER. Trimming cost V 0 bases and J 11 bases, with 13 bases left between them. CDR3 region: CASSQDIVGQKLFF. Written as DNA, the CDR3 is TGCGCCAGCAGCCAAGATATAGTCGGACAGAAACTGTTTTTT.

The rearrangement links TRBV7-8 to TRBJ2-3; the match to TRBD2 covers 14 bases. J gave up 5 bases and V 8 bases, and 9 bases lay outside the gene matches. Germline CDR1 is SGHVS and CDR2 is FQNEAQ. This CDR3 has 16 residues. CDR3 loop: CASAKGLAGGEDTQYF. The CDR3 coding sequence is TGTGCCAGCGCTAAAGGACTAGCGGGGGGTGAAGATACGCAGTATTTT.

The genes are TRBV6-5 and TRBJ1-4; no clear D gene. This CDR3 is built from 13 residues. The germline V and J ends were trimmed by 6 bases and 2 bases, with 7 bases remaining between them. Germline CDR1 is MNHEY and CDR2 is SVGAGI. This chain's CDR3 is CASSPDTNEKLFF. For the CDR3, the DNA is TGTGCCAGCAGCCCGGACACTAATGAAAAACTGTTTTTT.

The rearrangement uses TRBV27 and TRBJ1-2, with a tentative D call TRBD1 (6 bases). Trimming shortened V by 5 bases and J by 1 base, and 17 bases separated the two germline ends. The CDR3 loop spans 16 amino acids. Germline-derived CDR1 and CDR2 are MNHEY and SMNVEV (reference sequence). The CDR3 here is CASSPSQQDSNYGYTF. The CDR3 DNA follows: TGTGCCAGCAGTCCCAGCCAGCAGGACAGTAACTATGGCTACACCTTC.

This rearrangement joins TRBV27 to TRBJ2-7, with 12 positions matching TRBD1. J lost 6 bases, V lost 4 bases, and 4 bases had no gene match. In germline, CDR1 is MNHEY, CDR2 SMNVEV (reference sequence). The CDR3 covers 14 residues. CDR3 sequence: CASSSGTGGREQYF. The CDR3 DNA is TGTGCCAGCAGTTCCGGGACAGGGGGCCGCGAGCAGTACTTC.

V and J are TRBV13 and TRBJ2-3; D is ambiguous. Per the germline V gene, CDR1 is PRHDT and CDR2 is FYEKMQ (reference sequence). The CDR3 totals 14 residues. Trimming cost V 5 bases and J 4 bases, with 13 bases left between them. The chain's CDR3 is CASSPLDAPDTQYF. The CDR3 DNA reads TGTGCCAGCAGCCCCCTGGACGCTCCAGATACGCAGTATTTT.

The genes are TRBV4-3 and TRBJ1-5; TRBD1 matches 11 bases. V gave up 0 bases and J gave up 5 bases; unmatched junction bases: 9. The CDR3 consists of 18 residues. Germline assignment: CDR1 LGHNA and CDR2 YSLEER. The CDR3 is CASSQDRGGQGGYQPQHF. DNA of the CDR3: TGCGCCAGCAGCCAAGATCGAGGGGGACAGGGGGGATATCAGCCCCAGCATTTT.

V is TRBV9 and J is TRBJ2-1, with D maybe TRBD2 (7 bases). This CDR3 has 18 residues. Germline V gene sequence: CDR1 SGDLS, CDR2 YYNGEE. The V end lost 3 bases, the J end lost 0 bases, and 19 bases lay between the germline ends. For the CDR3, the DNA is TGTGCCAGCAGCGGCGTGGGCGGGGGCTTGAGCTCCTACAATGAGCAGTTCTTC. Protein product: CASSGVGGGLSSYNEQFF.